This T cell receptor beta chain was identified in a study of blood T cell repertoires in COVID-19. On the study more broadly: Acute and convalescent COVID-19 samples came from the United States, Italy and Spain. From T cells, B-cell-depleted T cells, or PBMCs came the material, which was cDNA or gDNA.

This clone has a single count. The CDR3 is 15 residues long. Germline V gene lookup returns CDR1 PRHDT and CDR2 FYEKMQ (reference sequence). The V end was cut by 5 bases, the J end by 2 bases, with 15 bases between. Original processing notes: The authors estimated nucleated cell counts from reference gene primer amplification. Sequencing was performed with immunoSEQ multiplex PCR; in TCRdb, only in-frame clones are kept and a portion is missing. V and J calls and clone size come straight from that table; D and trimming were deduced from the DNA. The data contain 120,000 to 150,000 clones, 75% to 85% of them seen just once; the ten biggest clones take up roughly 8%.

Source material: peripheral blood. The receptor was isolated from a human donor with acute or convalescent COVID-19. The donor label of this sample is uncertain. This chain links TRBV13 with TRBJ1-1; possibly TRBD1 for D (6 bases). The CDR3 region is CASSPGVGANTEAFF. The CDR3 DNA is TGTGCCAGCAGCCCCGGGGTGGGGGCAAACACTGAAGCTTTCTTT.